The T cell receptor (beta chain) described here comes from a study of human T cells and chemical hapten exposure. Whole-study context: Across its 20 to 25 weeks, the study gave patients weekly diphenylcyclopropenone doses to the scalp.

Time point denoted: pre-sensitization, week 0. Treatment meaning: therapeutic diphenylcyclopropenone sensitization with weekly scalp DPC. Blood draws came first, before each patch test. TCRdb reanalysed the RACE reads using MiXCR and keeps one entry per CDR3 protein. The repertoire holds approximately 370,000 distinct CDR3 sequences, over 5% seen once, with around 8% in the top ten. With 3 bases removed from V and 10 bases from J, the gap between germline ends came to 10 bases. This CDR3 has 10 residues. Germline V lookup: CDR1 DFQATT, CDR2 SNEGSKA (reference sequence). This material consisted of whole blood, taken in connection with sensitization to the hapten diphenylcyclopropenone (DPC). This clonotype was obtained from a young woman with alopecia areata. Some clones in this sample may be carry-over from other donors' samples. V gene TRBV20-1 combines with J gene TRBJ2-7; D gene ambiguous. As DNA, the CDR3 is TGCAGTGCTAGGGTGCAGGAACAGTACTTC. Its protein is CSARVQEQYF.